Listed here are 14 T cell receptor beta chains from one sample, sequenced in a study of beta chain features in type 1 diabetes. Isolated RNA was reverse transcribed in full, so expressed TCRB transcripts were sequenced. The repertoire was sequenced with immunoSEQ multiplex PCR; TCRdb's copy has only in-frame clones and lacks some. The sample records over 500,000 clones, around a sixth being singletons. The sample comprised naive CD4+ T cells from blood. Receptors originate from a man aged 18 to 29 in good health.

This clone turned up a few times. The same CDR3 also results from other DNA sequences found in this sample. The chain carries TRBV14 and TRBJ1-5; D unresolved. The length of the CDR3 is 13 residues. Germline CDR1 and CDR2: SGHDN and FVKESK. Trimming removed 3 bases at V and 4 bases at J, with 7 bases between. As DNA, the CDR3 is TGTGCCAGCAGCCAGGCCCTTAATCAGCCCCAGCATTTT. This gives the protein CASSQALNQPQHF.

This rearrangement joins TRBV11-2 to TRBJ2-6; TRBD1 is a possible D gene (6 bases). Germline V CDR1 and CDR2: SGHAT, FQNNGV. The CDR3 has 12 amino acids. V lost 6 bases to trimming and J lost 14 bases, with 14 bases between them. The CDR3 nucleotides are TGTGCCAGCAGGGCCGGGACACACATCCTGACTTTC. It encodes CASRAGTHILTF.

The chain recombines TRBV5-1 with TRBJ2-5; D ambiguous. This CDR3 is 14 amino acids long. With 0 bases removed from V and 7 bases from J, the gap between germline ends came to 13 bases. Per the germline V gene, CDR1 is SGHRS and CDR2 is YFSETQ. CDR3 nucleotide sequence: TGCGCCAGCAGCTTGGTGGTCCAAACGGTGACCCAGTACTTC. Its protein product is CASSLVVQTVTQYF.

Written as DNA, the CDR3 is TGTGCCAGCAGCTTTGGGGACAGGGCGACCTACGAGCAGTACTTC. Translating it yields CASSFGDRATYEQYF. This rearrangement joins TRBV7-8 to TRBJ2-7; 9 nucleotides line up with TRBD1. V lost 3 bases, J lost 2 bases, and 5 bases stayed unmatched. Germline V gives CDR1 SGHVS, CDR2 FQNEAQ. The CDR3 length is 15 residues.

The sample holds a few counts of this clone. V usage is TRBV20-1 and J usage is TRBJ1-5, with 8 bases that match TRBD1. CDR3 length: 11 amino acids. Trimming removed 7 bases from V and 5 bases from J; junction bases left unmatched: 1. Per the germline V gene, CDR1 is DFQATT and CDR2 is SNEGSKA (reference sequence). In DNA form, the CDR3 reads TGCAGTGTACAGGGGGATCAGCCCCAGCATTTT. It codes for CSVQGDQPQHF.

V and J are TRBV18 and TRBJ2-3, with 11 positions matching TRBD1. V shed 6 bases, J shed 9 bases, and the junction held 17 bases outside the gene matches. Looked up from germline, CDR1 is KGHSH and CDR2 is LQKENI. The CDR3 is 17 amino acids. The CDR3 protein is CASSPPGQGAFVWTQYF. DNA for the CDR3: TGTGCCAGCTCCCCTCCCGGACAGGGGGCCTTCGTGTGGACGCAGTATTTT. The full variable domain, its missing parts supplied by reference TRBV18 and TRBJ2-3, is NAGVMQNPRHLVRRRGQEARLRCSPMKGHSHVYWYRQLPEEGLKFMVYLQKENIIDESGMPKERFSAEFPKEGPSILRIQQVVRGDSAAYFCASSPPGQGAFVWTQYFGPGTRLTVL.

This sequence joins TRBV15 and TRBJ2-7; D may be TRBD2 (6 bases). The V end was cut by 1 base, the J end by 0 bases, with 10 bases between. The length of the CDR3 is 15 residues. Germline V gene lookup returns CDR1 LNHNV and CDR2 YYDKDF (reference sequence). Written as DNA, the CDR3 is TGTGCCACCAGCAGAGGGGACGGGAGCTCCTACGAGCAGTACTTC. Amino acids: CATSRGDGSSYEQYF.

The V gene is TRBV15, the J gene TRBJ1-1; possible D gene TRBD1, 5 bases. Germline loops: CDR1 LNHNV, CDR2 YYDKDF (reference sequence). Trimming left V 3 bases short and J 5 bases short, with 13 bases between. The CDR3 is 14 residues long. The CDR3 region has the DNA TGTGCCACCAGCAGGACCCCAGGGCGGACTGAAGCTTTCTTT. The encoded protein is CATSRTPGRTEAFF.

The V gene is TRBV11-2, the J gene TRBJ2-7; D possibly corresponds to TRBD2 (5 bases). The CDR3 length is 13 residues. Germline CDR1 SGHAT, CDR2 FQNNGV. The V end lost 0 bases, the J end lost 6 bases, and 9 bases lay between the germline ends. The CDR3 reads CASSLDRAGEQYF. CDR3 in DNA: TGTGCCAGCAGCTTAGATAGGGCGGGCGAGCAGTACTTC.

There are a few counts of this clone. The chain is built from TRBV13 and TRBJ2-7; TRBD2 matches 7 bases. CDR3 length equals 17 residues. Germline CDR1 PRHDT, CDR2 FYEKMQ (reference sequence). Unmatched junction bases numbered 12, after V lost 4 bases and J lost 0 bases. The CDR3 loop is CASSWGSSGLSSYEQYF. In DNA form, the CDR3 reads TGTGCCAGCAGCTGGGGGTCTAGCGGACTGAGCTCCTACGAGCAGTACTTC.

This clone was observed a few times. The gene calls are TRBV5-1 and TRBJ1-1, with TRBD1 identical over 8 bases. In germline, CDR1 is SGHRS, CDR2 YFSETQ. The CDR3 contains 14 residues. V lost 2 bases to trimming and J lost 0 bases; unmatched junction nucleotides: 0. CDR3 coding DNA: TGCGCCAGCAGCTTACAGGGGGTGAACACTGAAGCTTTCTTT. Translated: CASSLQGVNTEAFF. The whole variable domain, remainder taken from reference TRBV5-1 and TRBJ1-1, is KAGVTQTPRYLIKTRGQQVTLSCSPISGHRSVSWYQQTPGQGLQFLFEYFSETQRNKGNFPGRFSGRQFSNSRSEMNVSTLELGDSALYLCASSLQGVNTEAFFGQGTRLTVV.

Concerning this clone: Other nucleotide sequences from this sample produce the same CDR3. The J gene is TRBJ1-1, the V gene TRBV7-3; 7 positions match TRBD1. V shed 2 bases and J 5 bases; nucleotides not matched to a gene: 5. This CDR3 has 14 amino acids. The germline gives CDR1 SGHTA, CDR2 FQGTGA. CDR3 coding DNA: TGTGCCAGCAGCTTATCACAGGGGCGGACTGAAGCTTTCTTT. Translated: CASSLSQGRTEAFF.

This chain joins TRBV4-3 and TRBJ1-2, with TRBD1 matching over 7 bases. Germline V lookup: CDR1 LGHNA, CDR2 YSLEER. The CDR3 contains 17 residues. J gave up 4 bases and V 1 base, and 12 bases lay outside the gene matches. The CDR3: CASSQGDRGRVVYGYTF. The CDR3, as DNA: TGCGCCAGCAGCCAAGGGGATAGGGGGCGCGTAGTCTATGGCTACACCTTC.

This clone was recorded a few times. Here the CDR3 DNA reads TGTGCCAGCAGCTCAGAAAGGGAGACCCAGTACTTC. Amino acids: CASSSERETQYF. V usage is TRBV7-2 and J usage is TRBJ2-5, with D unresolved. The germline gives CDR1 SGHTA, CDR2 FQGNSA. The ends were cut back, 4 bases at V and 5 bases at J, with 8 bases in the middle. CDR3 length equals 12 residues.